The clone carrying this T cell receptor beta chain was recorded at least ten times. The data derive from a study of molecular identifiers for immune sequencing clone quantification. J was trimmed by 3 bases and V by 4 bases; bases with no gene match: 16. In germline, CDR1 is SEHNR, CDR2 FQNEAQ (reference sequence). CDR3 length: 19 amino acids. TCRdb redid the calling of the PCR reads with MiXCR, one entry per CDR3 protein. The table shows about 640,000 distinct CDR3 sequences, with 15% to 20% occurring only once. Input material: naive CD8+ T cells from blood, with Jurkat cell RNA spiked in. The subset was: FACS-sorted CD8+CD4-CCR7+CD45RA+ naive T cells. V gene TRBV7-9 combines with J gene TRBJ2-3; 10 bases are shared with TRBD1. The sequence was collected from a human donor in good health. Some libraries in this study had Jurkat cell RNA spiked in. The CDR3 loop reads CASSSLERQGALFTDTQYF. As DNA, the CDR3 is TGTGCCAGCAGCTCCCTAGAGCGACAGGGGGCGCTTTTTACAGATACGCAGTATTTT.